This T cell receptor beta chain was captured in a study of OX40 agonist ivuxolimab in advanced cancers. In the study overall: Ivuxolimab, which targeted the costimulatory receptor OX40 (CD134), was an agonistic, fully human IgG2 monoclonal antibody. Intravenous ivuxolimab was administered to patients every 2 weeks at six dose levels: 0.01, 0.1, 0.3, 1.5, 3 and 10 mg/kg. Of the roughly 50 dose-escalation patients, hepatocellular carcinoma was present in approximately 20, melanoma in approximately 15, renal cell carcinoma in 9 and head and neck cancer in 9. In the dose-escalation cohort, around four fifths of patients were male, and the mean age was approximately 60 years, with a range of roughly 20 to 85. Prior anti-PD-1, anti-PD-L1 or anti-CTLA-4 therapy was permitted, and approximately 40% of dose-escalation patients had received checkpoint inhibitors. Three dose-escalation patients achieved partial responses, one with hepatocellular carcinoma and two with cutaneous melanoma. Peripheral TCRbeta sequencing was intended to test whether TCR sequence diversity was altered and clonal T-cell expansion was caused by ivuxolimab. The paper covers the monotherapy dose-escalation part of the phase I ivuxolimab trial, which included N ≈ 57 patients.

A remark on this clone: No antigen is known for it. Base qualities are not at hand, and no much larger clone is one base apart.

The trial excluded patients who had a history of autoimmune disease or were on systemic immunosuppression. Peripheral blood for TCR sequencing was drawn from every dose cohort at baseline, at cycle 4 day 1 and at cycle 7 day 1. Samples came from an open-label, multicenter, first-in-human phase I dose-escalation trial of ivuxolimab. Adults with locally advanced or metastatic melanoma, renal cell carcinoma, hepatocellular carcinoma or head and neck squamous cell carcinoma were enrolled in the trial. Before TCR sequencing, CD4+ T cells and CD8+ T cells were sorted from peripheral blood as separate populations. Results the study describes overall, beyond this receptor: Which antigens the clonally expanded peripheral T cells were specific for was not determined. In partial responders in the 0.1-3.0 mg/kg groups, normalized peripheral clonal expansion was found to be among the lowest, especially among CD8+ T cells. At doses from 0.1 to 3.0 mg/kg, clonal expansion was seen in both CD4+ and CD8+ blood T cells between baseline and week 6. After ivuxolimab, more expanded clones were found on average in CD8+ T cells than in CD4+ T cells. Low levels of normalized T-cell clonal expansion were also shown by some nonresponding patients.

V is clipped by 5 bases and J by 6 bases, and the sequence between their germline boundaries is 16 bases long. The CDR3 numbers 13 residues from cysteine through phenylalanine. Here the CDR3 DNA is all that survives: 39 bases in frame from base 1. CDR1 is given as SQVTM and CDR2 as ANQGSEA, both from the germline V gene. Genomic DNA was isolated from the sorted cells so that the TCRbeta CDR3 region could be sequenced. TCRbeta CDR3 regions were sequenced using the immunoSEQ Assay. In its TCRdb copy, this immuneACCESS table keeps in-frame sequences only and misses some clones. Where compared with another copy, unresolved V genes explain less than half of these, and the others have no known cause. The sample has some 45,000 clones on record, 70% to 90% of them singletons. The ten largest clones capture roughly 16% of the sample.

This TCR came from an adult with an advanced solid tumor such as melanoma, head and neck, liver or kidney cancer. The chain links TRBV29-1 with TRBJ1-2, with no D gene named confidently. Sequenced here: CD4+ or CD8+ T cells sorted from blood, sampled in a trial of the OX40 agonist ivuxolimab. The DNA is as follows: TGCAGCGTTCGAACAGCGAGGAGGGATGGCTACACCTTC. Protein translation: CSVRTARRDGYTF.